The 32 T cell receptor beta chains in this list originate from one sample, sequenced in a study. TCRdb recomputed calls from the 5' RACE reads with MiXCR, one row per CDR3 protein. The sample includes tens of thousands of distinct CDR3 sequences, 30% of them seen just once. Material for sequencing was tumor-infiltrating naive CD4+ T cells sorted from the breast tumor. Subset reported: naive CD4+ T cells, CD4+CD45RA+CD25-. The receptors were sampled from a female donor with breast cancer.

The V and J genes are TRBV20-1 and TRBJ1-2; no clear D gene. The V and J ends lost 0 bases and 4 bases respectively, with 9 bases between them. Germline loops: CDR1 DFQATT, CDR2 SNEGSKA (reference sequence). The CDR3 covers 13 residues. As DNA, the CDR3 is TGCAGTGCTAGAGATCGGACCTCCTATGGCTACACCTTC. Encoded protein: CSARDRTSYGYTF.

This clonotype appeared many times. The genes are TRBV6-1 and TRBJ1-4; D gene ambiguous. This CDR3 comprises 14 residues. With 8 bases removed from V and 7 bases from J, the gap between germline ends came to 17 bases. Germline assignment: CDR1 MNHNS and CDR2 SASEGT. The CDR3 reads CASCSPREGEKLFF. CDR3 nucleotides: TGTGCCAGCTGTTCCCCGAGGGAGGGTGAAAAACTGTTTTTT.

At least ten counts were recorded for this clonotype. V and J are TRBV7-9 and TRBJ2-1; 7 bases align to TRBD1. Germline trimming cut 3 bases from V and 4 bases from J; bases unmatched to any gene: 9. Germline CDR1 is SEHNR and CDR2 is FQNEAQ (reference sequence). The CDR3 has 16 amino acids. CDR3: CASSFREGAGYNEQFF. CDR3 bases: TGTGCCAGCAGCTTCCGAGAGGGGGCAGGATACAATGAGCAGTTCTTC.

This clonotype was seen more than once but under ten times. The chain has TRBV5-1 and TRBJ2-7; D tentatively reads TRBD1 or TRBD2 (5 bases each). CDR1 is SGHRS, CDR2 YFSETQ, per germline. The germline V and J ends were trimmed by 0 bases and 5 bases, with 12 bases remaining between them. CDR3 size: 14 residues. The CDR3 region is CASSLARRDHEQYF. The CDR3 nucleotides are TGCGCCAGCAGCTTGGCCCGCAGGGACCACGAGCAGTACTTC.

This clonotype is medium-sized (0.01 to 0.1%). The chain recombines TRBV4-1 with TRBJ2-7, with 7 bases lining up with TRBD1. This CDR3 region has 15 residues. With 4 bases clipped from V and 2 bases from J, the junction kept 8 bases outside the gene matches. Germline V gene sequence: CDR1 MGHRA, CDR2 YSYEKL. CDR3 DNA sequence: TGCGCCAGCAGCCCTAATGGACAGGCCACCTACGAGCAGTACTTC. Amino acids: CASSPNGQATYEQYF.

V is TRBV10-1 and J is TRBJ2-1, with 10 bases lining up with TRBD1. V trimming: 2 bases; J trimming: 12 bases; junction bases outside the gene matches: 13. Germline V gene lookup returns CDR1 WNHNN and CDR2 SYGVQD (reference sequence). The CDR3 loop spans 16 amino acids. This chain's CDR3 is CASSEETGTGVNGQFF. In nucleotides, the CDR3 is TGCGCCAGCAGTGAGGAGACGGGGACAGGGGTCAACGGGCAGTTCTTC.

This clonotype is medium-sized by share. The V and J genes are TRBV7-6 and TRBJ1-3, with D possibly TRBD1 on 6 matching bases. Germline V gene sequence: CDR1 SGHVS, CDR2 FNYEAQ. V was cut by 5 bases and J by 0 bases, with 14 bases left in between. CDR3 length: 16 residues. CDR3 bases: TGTGCCAGCAGCCCCAGAGGGGGTCCCTCTGGAAACACCATATATTTT. It specifies CASSPRGGPSGNTIYF.

This clonotype was picked up a small number of times. J is TRBJ2-1 and V is TRBV7-2; D not resolved. This CDR3 comprises 14 residues. Trimming left V 5 bases short and J 5 bases short, with 13 bases between. CDR1 is SGHTA, CDR2 FQGNSA, per germline. CDR3: CASSLYIRNNEQFF. CDR3 coding DNA: TGTGCCAGCAGCCTTTATATTCGGAACAATGAGCAGTTCTTC.

V usage is TRBV10-2 and J usage is TRBJ2-7; no firm D call. The CDR3 is 12 residues long. The germline V gene encodes CDR1 WSHSY and CDR2 SAAADI. The V gene lost 6 bases and the J gene lost 0 bases, with 6 bases spanning the gap. The CDR3, as DNA: TGCGCCAGCAGGCAGAACTCCTACGAGCAGTACTTC. This gives the protein CASRQNSYEQYF.

The chain couples TRBV6-5 to TRBJ1-2; D ambiguous. V shed 6 bases and J shed 4 bases, with 15 bases lying between them. This CDR3 is 14 amino acids long. In germline, CDR1 is MNHEY, CDR2 SVGAGI. The CDR3 region is CASREEQSFYGYTF. CDR3 sequence (DNA): TGTGCCAGCAGAGAGGAGCAATCCTTCTATGGCTACACCTTC.

This clonotype came up many times. The chain employs TRBV20-1 and TRBJ2-1; 10 positions agree with TRBD2. The CDR3 has 12 amino acids. V was pared by 1 base and J by 12 bases, with 3 bases of the junction left unmatched. Germline V gene lookup returns CDR1 DFQATT and CDR2 SNEGSKA (reference sequence). Here the CDR3 DNA reads TGCAGTGCTAGAGGTAGCGGGAGGAGGCAGTTCTTC. Amino acid sequence: CSARGSGRRQFF.

The rearrangement links TRBV3-1 to TRBJ2-1; D is unresolved. CDR1 is LGHDT and CDR2 is YNNKEL in the germline V gene (reference sequence). The CDR3 spans 11 residues. V was cut by 5 bases and J by 7 bases, with 6 bases left in between. CDR3 sequence: CASSSRNEQFF. The CDR3 nucleotides are TGTGCCAGCAGCTCCAGGAATGAGCAGTTCTTC.

This clonotype was seen a handful of times. The rearrangement joins TRBV6-1 to TRBJ1-1, with D perhaps matching TRBD1 (5 bases). The V and J ends lost 4 bases and 0 bases respectively, with 18 bases between them. Germline-derived CDR1 and CDR2 are MNHNS and SASEGT. The CDR3 has 17 amino acids. The CDR3 region is CASSGGARRYLNTEAFF. Here the CDR3 DNA reads TGTGCCAGCAGTGGTGGGGCACGACGGTACCTGAACACTGAAGCTTTCTTT.

In its sample, this clonotype was seen a few times. This rearrangement joins TRBV2 to TRBJ1-5, with 7 bases fitting TRBD1. The CDR3 sequence is 15 residues long. V was pared by 3 bases and J by 5 bases, with 7 bases of the junction left unmatched. CDR1 and CDR2 (germline): SNHLY, FYNNEI. CDR3 nucleotide sequence: TGTGCCAGCAGTGAGGCCAGGGGGAGGGATCAGCCCCAGCATTTT. Amino acid sequence: CASSEARGRDQPQHF.

On this clonotype itself: A read error is possible here, since a much larger clone lies one base away. This chain uses TRBV20-1 with TRBJ2-7; 10 bases line up with TRBD2. V was pared by 1 base and J by 6 bases, with 6 bases of the junction left unmatched. Per germline, CDR1 DFQATT and CDR2 SNEGSKA (reference sequence). The CDR3 contains 14 residues. DNA of the CDR3: TGCAGTGCTAGAGCGGGTAGCGGGAGGCCCGAGCAGTACTTC. Encoded protein: CSARAGSGRPEQYF.

In its sample, this clonotype was seen a few times. The rearrangement joins TRBV2 to TRBJ1-5; maybe TRBD1 (6 bases). The ends were cut back, 5 bases at V and 3 bases at J, with 11 bases in the middle. Germline V gene lookup returns CDR1 SNHLY and CDR2 FYNNEI. The CDR3 has 14 amino acids. CDR3 region: CASSSTGNNQPQHF. The CDR3 DNA reads as TGTGCCAGCAGTTCAACAGGGAACAATCAGCCCCAGCATTTT.

The V and J genes are TRBV2 and TRBJ1-5; no definite D call. The CDR3 is made up of 15 amino acids. The germline CDR1 and CDR2 sequences are SNHLY and FYNNEI. V shed 6 bases and J shed 3 bases, with 15 bases lying between them. The chain's CDR3 is CASRSLGGYNQPQHF. As DNA, the CDR3 is TGTGCCAGCAGGAGTTTGGGAGGGTACAATCAGCCCCAGCATTTT.

There are many counts of this clonotype. The chain carries TRBV2 and TRBJ2-7; TRBD1 might be the D (6 bases). This CDR3 contains 14 residues. Trimming removed 4 bases from V and 2 bases from J, with 12 bases in between. Per the germline V gene, CDR1 is SNHLY and CDR2 is FYNNEI. The CDR3 DNA reads as TGTGCCAGCAGTGGATGGACAGAACCCTACGAGCAGTACTTC. Its translation is CASSGWTEPYEQYF.

By its share, this clonotype is medium-sized. The chain combines TRBV6-5 with TRBJ2-7, with 11 bases that match TRBD2. The CDR3 extends over 14 amino acids. Germline trimming cut 5 bases from V and 1 base from J; bases unmatched to any gene: 1. Germline V gene lookup returns CDR1 MNHEY and CDR2 SVGAGI. The CDR3 DNA is TGTGCCAGCAGTAGACTAGCGGGATCCTACGAGCAGTACTTC. This gives the protein CASSRLAGSYEQYF.

In its sample, this clonotype is medium-sized (0.01 to 0.1%). Here the CDR3 reads CASKGPLRTEQFF. The CDR3 DNA reads as TGTGCCAGCAAAGGCCCCCTCCGCACTGAGCAGTTCTTC. V and J are TRBV6-5 and TRBJ2-1; D unresolved. V was cut by 7 bases and J by 9 bases, with 16 bases left in between. Germline V gene lookup returns CDR1 MNHEY and CDR2 SVGAGI. The CDR3 covers 13 residues.

This chain uses TRBV6-6 with TRBJ1-5, with 8 bases aligning to TRBD1. This CDR3 is built from 20 residues. With V trimmed by 0 bases and J by 4 bases, 17 bases remained unmatched. Germline loops: CDR1 MNHNY, CDR2 SVGAGI (reference sequence). Here the CDR3 DNA reads TGTGCCAGCAGTTACTCGAAGGGCGGGTCGAGACAGGGGTCAAATCAGCCCCAGCATTTT. Encoded protein: CASSYSKGGSRQGSNQPQHF.

This clonotype was found many times. The CDR3 loop is CSVRGGGRNTEAFF. CDR3 DNA sequence: TGCAGCGTTCGAGGGGGGGGGAGGAACACTGAAGCTTTCTTT. The chain is built from TRBV29-1 and TRBJ1-1; maybe TRBD1 (6 bases). The length of the CDR3 is 14 residues. V lost 5 bases and J 1 base, leaving 14 bases between the germline ends. CDR1 is SQVTM, CDR2 ANQGSEA, per germline.

There are a few counts of this clonotype. V and J are TRBV20-1 and TRBJ2-1; D tentatively fits TRBD1 or TRBD2 (5 bases each). The CDR3 sequence is 13 residues long. Looked up from germline, CDR1 is DFQATT and CDR2 is SNEGSKA (reference sequence). Trimming pared 3 bases from V and 6 bases from J, leaving 12 bases between. This CDR3 reads CSASNYGANEQFF. The DNA for the CDR3 is TGCAGTGCTAGCAACTACGGGGCCAATGAGCAGTTCTTC.

Points on this clonotype: A much larger clone lies a single base off, so this may be a read error. The chain employs TRBV5-6 and TRBJ2-3; 13 positions match TRBD2. This CDR3 comprises 16 residues. Germline V gives CDR1 SGHDT, CDR2 YYEEEE. This CDR3 is CASSPPTSGRTDTRYF. DNA for the CDR3: TGTGCCAGCAGCCCCCCGACTAGCGGGAGGACAGATACGCGGTATTTT.

V usage is TRBV4-2 and J usage is TRBJ2-1; D is possibly TRBD2 (6 bases). The V gene lost 0 bases and the J gene lost 0 bases, with 12 bases spanning the gap. Germline V lookup: CDR1 LGHNA, CDR2 YNFKEQ. CDR3 size: 17 residues. The CDR3 bases are TGTGCCAGCAGCCAAGAACTGAGGACTACCTCCTACAATGAGCAGTTCTTC. Translated: CASSQELRTTSYNEQFF.

This clonotype came up a few times. The V gene is TRBV20-1, the J gene TRBJ2-3, with 10 bases fitting TRBD2. Germline CDR1 is DFQATT and CDR2 is SNEGSKA (reference sequence). The CDR3 consists of 15 residues. V was pared by 2 bases and J by 1 base, with 3 bases of the junction left unmatched. CDR3 sequence reads: CSARSLAGGTDTQYF. In DNA form, the CDR3 reads TGCAGTGCTAGATCCCTAGCGGGAGGCACAGATACGCAGTATTTT.

This rearrangement joins TRBV6-5 to TRBJ2-1, with 7 positions matching TRBD2. The germline CDR1 and CDR2 sequences are MNHEY and SVGAGI. Trimming cost V 2 bases and J 4 bases; bases outside gene matches: 5. CDR3 length: 15 amino acids. The CDR3 DNA reads as TGTGCCAGCAGTTACGACGGGGGGAAATACAATGAGCAGTTCTTC. Translation gives CASSYDGGKYNEQFF.

CDR3 protein: CASSGNLVPAFF. In DNA, the CDR3 is TGTGCCAGCAGTGGCAACCTTGTTCCGGCTTTCTTT. This chain connects TRBV6-5 to TRBJ1-1, with D uncertain. Trimming removed 5 bases from V and 11 bases from J, with 15 bases in between. Germline V gives CDR1 MNHEY, CDR2 SVGAGI. This CDR3 region has 12 residues.

J is TRBJ1-5 and V is TRBV6-5; TRBD1 aligns across 8 bases. In germline, CDR1 is MNHEY, CDR2 SVGAGI. After removal of 4 bases from V and 7 bases from J, the junction contained 6 bases not matched to a gene. The length of the CDR3 is 14 residues. The DNA for the CDR3 is TGTGCCAGCAGTTCCGGGACAGGAGGGCAGCCCCAGCATTTT. This gives the protein CASSSGTGGQPQHF.

This clonotype was recorded many times. The rearrangement links TRBV7-3 to TRBJ2-3, with 10 bases lining up with TRBD2. This CDR3 is built from 17 residues. V lost 0 bases to trimming and J lost 1 base; unmatched junction nucleotides: 4. Germline values: CDR1 SGHTA, CDR2 FQGTGA. The DNA for the CDR3 is TGTGCCAGCAGCTTAACGGCCGGGACTAGCGGCACAGATACGCAGTATTTT. Protein product: CASSLTAGTSGTDTQYF. Using reference TRBV7-3 and TRBJ2-3 for the parts outside the CDR3, the full variable domain is GAGVSQTPSNKVTEKGKYVELRCDPISGHTALYWYRQSLGQGPEFLIYFQGTGAADDSGLPNDRFFAVRPEGSVSTLKIQRTERGDSAVYLCASSLTAGTSGTDTQYFGPGTRLTVL.

V and J are TRBV28 and TRBJ2-6; D is uncertain. With 5 bases removed from V and 0 bases from J, the gap between germline ends came to 8 bases. This CDR3 has 15 amino acids. Germline-derived CDR1 and CDR2 are MDHEN and SYDVKM. CDR3 region: CASSPPLSGANVLTF. CDR3 nucleotides: TGTGCCAGCAGTCCCCCGCTCTCTGGGGCCAACGTCCTGACTTTC.

This clonotype appeared many times. This CDR3 reads CSARVTGGGANVLTF. CDR3 nucleotide sequence: TGCAGTGCTAGGGTAACAGGGGGAGGGGCCAACGTCCTGACTTTC. The genes are TRBV20-1 and TRBJ2-6; 8 bases fit TRBD1. The CDR3 has 15 residues. V gave up 3 bases and J gave up 4 bases; unmatched junction bases: 5. From germline, CDR1 is DFQATT and CDR2 SNEGSKA (reference sequence).